What follows describes a single T cell receptor (beta chain). The antigen is undetermined. This sample is drawn from a study of T cell clones after liver transplantation. Data came from immunoSEQ multiplex PCR; TCRdb stores just in-frame clones and leaves some out. The table shows over 70,000 clones, with 80% occurring only once. The CDR3 covers 12 residues. After removal of 5 bases from V and 10 bases from J, the junction contained 8 bases not matched to a gene. Germline V gene data show CDR1 as SGHRS and CDR2 as YFSETQ. The study, taken as a whole, reports: A larger donor-reactive than third-party decline suggested partial antigen-specific deletion.

The sequence came from a human patient who received a liver transplant. Some of the T cells might come from the graft donor. Material: CD4+ T cells from blood, obtained 12 months after liver transplant. The V gene is TRBV5-1, the J gene TRBJ1-1; 7 bases are a match to TRBD1. The CDR3 protein is CASRGRGQRAFF. The CDR3 nucleotides are TGCGCCAGCAGGGGTAGGGGGCAGAGAGCTTTCTTT.